The entry below describes one TCR beta chain. This CDR3 comprises 13 residues. The V and J ends lost 5 bases and 0 bases respectively, with 8 bases between them. Germline CDR1 reads ENHRY; CDR2 reads SYGVKD. This record comes from a study of a mutant IDH1 vaccine in newly diagnosed glioma. At the level of the study: Those enrolled had earlier been treated with radiotherapy, temozolomide, or both, mostly both.

This sample's time point: baseline, week 1 (first vaccination visit). The sample's treatment: pre-vaccination baseline after standard-of-care therapy. Produced via immunoSEQ multiplex PCR; TCRdb's table is partial and in-frame only. The sample shows tens of thousands of clones, 85% to 95% of them seen only once. The V and J genes are TRBV10-3 and TRBJ2-7; D uncertain. This TCR came from a man aged 35-49 years with glioma. This material consisted of PBMCs, taken from a glioma patient treated with radiotherapy, temozolomide or both. CDR3 DNA sequence: TGTGCCATCAGTCCTTCTAGCTCCTACGAGCAGTACTTC. Translating it yields CAISPSSSYEQYF.